The present entry profiles one T cell receptor (beta chain) with its context. Its antigen is unidentified. Germline assignment: CDR1 SEHNR and CDR2 FQNEAQ (reference sequence). CDR3 length equals 15 residues. V was cut by 5 bases and J by 3 bases, with 16 bases left in between. The protocol was immunoSEQ multiplex PCR, while the TCRdb copy is restricted to in-frame clones and leaves out a portion. The sample shows 130,000 to 150,000 clones, around 83% of them seen only once. The data were obtained in a study of T cell responses to AZD1222 COVID-19 vaccine. Study-wide findings and caveats: Seropositive status at baseline applied to only six AZD1222 recipients.

The clonotype originates from an adult in good health. This sample comprised peripheral blood, obtained on day 0 of MenACWY control vaccination. The chain joins TRBV7-9 to TRBJ1-2; the D gene is possibly TRBD1 (5 bases). The CDR3 loop reads CASSPDRGEYYGYTF. The DNA of the CDR3 is TGTGCCAGCAGCCCAGACCGGGGGGAATACTATGGCTACACCTTC.